The 21 T cell receptor beta chains in this list originate from one sample, sequenced in a study of technical replicates of blood from a handful of donors. Clones were sequenced by immunoSEQ multiplex PCR, and TCRdb holds only the in-frame ones, with some missing. The sample gives about 66,000 clones, about 90% of which show up once; 0.35% to 0.45% is in the top ten. The sequencing sample was made of T cells isolated from PBMCs. These receptors all come from a human donor in good health.

V usage is TRBV28 and J usage is TRBJ2-1, with D tentatively TRBD1 (5 bases). From germline, CDR1 is MDHEN and CDR2 SYDVKM. The CDR3 consists of 12 residues. The V end lost 2 bases, the J end lost 7 bases, and 6 bases lay between the germline ends. In DNA form, the CDR3 reads TGTGCCAGCAGTTTACAGGGTAATGAGCAGTTCTTC. It yields the protein CASSLQGNEQFF.

The chain couples TRBV19 to TRBJ1-4, with no clear D. Trimming took 3 bases from V and 4 from J, leaving 12 bases between them. CDR1 and CDR2 from the germline V gene are LNHDA and SQIVND (reference sequence). CDR3 length: 15 amino acids. CDR3 residues: CASSISGQFNEKLFF. In nucleotides, the CDR3 is TGTGCCAGTAGTATCTCTGGCCAGTTTAATGAAAAACTGTTTTTT.

The chain is built from TRBV28 and TRBJ2-7; 10 positions match TRBD1. Germline CDR1 is MDHEN and CDR2 is SYDVKM. Trimming took 4 bases from V and 3 from J; bases not matched to a gene: 0. The CDR3 contains 13 residues. In nucleotides, the CDR3 is TGTGCCAGCAGTTGGACAGGGGGCTACGAGCAGTACTTC. It yields the protein CASSWTGGYEQYF.

The chain employs TRBV28 and TRBJ2-7; perhaps TRBD2 as D (5 bases). V was cut by 6 bases and J by 2 bases, with 11 bases left in between. The CDR3 loop spans 13 amino acids. Germline CDR1 and CDR2: MDHEN and SYDVKM. As DNA, the CDR3 is TGTGCCAGCAGCCGAGGGTCTCCCTACGAGCAGTACTTC. Translation: CASSRGSPYEQYF.

The chain combines TRBV19 with TRBJ2-3; the match to TRBD2 covers 7 bases. Germline V gene lookup returns CDR1 LNHDA and CDR2 SQIVND (reference sequence). The CDR3 extends over 15 amino acids. V gave up 3 bases and J gave up 1 base; unmatched junction bases: 4. The CDR3 nucleotides read TGTGCCAGTAGTATGCCCAGCGGGGGCACAGATACGCAGTATTTT. Its translation: CASSMPSGGTDTQYF.

The V and J genes are TRBV5-1 and TRBJ1-3; the D is unclear. Germline CDR1 reads SGHRS; CDR2 reads YFSETQ. This CDR3 comprises 13 residues. V lost 2 bases, J lost 4 bases, and 7 bases lay in between. The CDR3 coding sequence is TGCGCCAGCAGCTTAGACTACGGAAACACCATATATTTT. Its protein is CASSLDYGNTIYF.

This clone came up a few times. This chain uses TRBV27 with TRBJ2-5; the D gene is possibly TRBD2 (6 bases). CDR3 size: 13 residues. The ends were cut back, 8 bases at V and 5 bases at J, with 15 bases in the middle. Germline assignment: CDR1 MNHEY and CDR2 SMNVEV (reference sequence). CDR3 region: CASRRALGETQYF. The CDR3, as DNA: TGTGCCAGCCGGAGGGCCCTCGGGGAGACCCAGTACTTC.

CDR3 protein: CASSQDRGNEQFF. DNA of the CDR3: TGTGCCAGCAGTCAAGATAGGGGGAATGAGCAGTTCTTC. The J gene is TRBJ2-1, the V gene TRBV28; D possibly corresponds to TRBD1 (6 bases). Germline V gene lookup returns CDR1 MDHEN and CDR2 SYDVKM. The CDR3 length is 13 residues. Trimming took off 5 bases at V and 7 bases at J, with 12 bases between the two ends.

The table lists this clone with a count of one. V and J are TRBV21-1 and TRBJ1-5; no check of the table's D call, TRBD1, against the DNA was made. TRBV21-1 is classified as a pseudogene. This CDR3 spans 16 amino acids. CDR3 sequence reads: CASTKTGDIRSGPQHF. The CDR3 bases are TGTGCCAGCACAAAAACCGGGGACATCCGAAGTGGGCCCCAGCATTTT.

The V call is TRBV5-5, the J call TRBJ1-2, with no clear D. This CDR3 has 14 residues. Germline V CDR1 and CDR2: SGHKS, YYEKEE (reference sequence). The V gene lost 4 bases and the J gene lost 2 bases, with 12 bases spanning the gap. The CDR3 DNA reads as TGTGCCAGCAGCCAGGTGGGTCTAAACTATGGCTACACCTTC. It translates to CASSQVGLNYGYTF.

The CDR3 bases are TGTGCCAGCAGTGCGGTCTTTGAGCAGTTCTTC. This codes for CASSAVFEQFF. The rearrangement links TRBV2 to TRBJ2-1; no reliable D call. Germline V CDR1 and CDR2: SNHLY, FYNNEI. Trimming took 4 bases from V and 9 from J, leaving 7 bases between them. The CDR3 contains 11 residues.

This clone was counted a single time. This sequence joins TRBV15 and TRBJ2-7; D is perhaps TRBD1 (5 bases). This CDR3 region has 14 residues. The V end lost 1 base, the J end lost 1 base, and 8 bases lay between the germline ends. CDR1 LNHNV and CDR2 YYDKDF come from the germline V gene (reference sequence). CDR3 sequence (DNA): TGTGCCACCAGCAGAGCCCGACAGTCCTACGAGCAGTACTTC. Translation: CATSRARQSYEQYF.

V gene TRBV28 combines with J gene TRBJ1-2; 8 nucleotides match TRBD1. The germline gives CDR1 MDHEN, CDR2 SYDVKM. CDR3 length: 13 residues. With V trimmed by 4 bases and J by 9 bases, 7 bases remained unmatched. The DNA of the CDR3 is TGTGCCAGCAGTTCCGGGACAGGCCCCCGCTACACCTTC. Encoded protein: CASSSGTGPRYTF.

The rearrangement joins TRBV5-5 to TRBJ2-5; 15 bases are shared with TRBD2. Germline V CDR1 and CDR2: SGHKS, YYEKEE (reference sequence). V dropped 4 bases and J dropped 4; count of bases not matched to a gene: 8. This CDR3 contains 17 residues. The CDR3 DNA follows: TGTGCCAGCAGCGCCGGACTAGCGGGAGGGCCCGGAGAGACCCAGTACTTC. It codes for CASSAGLAGGPGETQYF.

This clone was observed a handful of times. The chain links TRBV21-1 to TRBJ1-1. TRBV21-1 is recorded as a pseudogene. This CDR3 is 9 amino acids long. CDR3 in DNA: TGTGATAGTAGCACTGAAGCTTTCTTT. As protein: CDSSTEAFF.

This sequence joins TRBV27 and TRBJ2-7; D is possibly TRBD1 (6 bases). V dropped 3 bases and J dropped 3 bases, with 12 bases sitting between them. The CDR3 runs to 14 residues. Looked up from germline, CDR1 is MNHEY and CDR2 is SMNVEV (reference sequence). The CDR3 nucleotides are TGTGCCAGCAGTTTCCGGACAGTAGGCTACGAGCAGTACTTC. This translates into CASSFRTVGYEQYF.

The chain is built from TRBV6-5 and TRBJ1-1; 8 bases fit TRBD1. J was trimmed by 11 bases and V by 5 bases; bases with no gene match: 13. In germline, CDR1 is MNHEY, CDR2 SVGAGI. The CDR3 spans 14 residues. This CDR3 reads CASSRGTGLIGAFF. The DNA for the CDR3 is TGTGCCAGCAGTAGAGGGACAGGCCTAATTGGCGCTTTCTTT.

This clone is a singleton in its sample. This chain uses TRBV7-2 with TRBJ2-7; D may be TRBD2 (6 bases). CDR3 length: 18 amino acids. The V gene's germline CDR1 is SGHTA and CDR2 FQGNSA. V lost 3 bases to trimming and J lost 0 bases, with 21 bases between them. CDR3 nucleotides: TGTGCCAGCAGCTTCCTTAGCGGACAATACACGGGCTCCTACGAGCAGTACTTC. As protein: CASSFLSGQYTGSYEQYF.

This rearrangement joins TRBV7-3 to TRBJ2-1, with 15 positions matching TRBD2. The length of the CDR3 is 16 residues. V lost 5 bases and J lost 6; bases outside the gene matches: 5. The germline gives CDR1 SGHTA, CDR2 FQGTGA. The CDR3 sequence is CASSLGLAGGGNEQFF. Here the CDR3 DNA reads TGTGCCAGCAGCCTGGGACTAGCGGGAGGTGGCAATGAGCAGTTCTTC.

V is TRBV29-1 and J is TRBJ2-6; unclear D gene. The V gene's germline CDR1 is SQVTM and CDR2 ANQGSEA. This CDR3 is 14 amino acids long. V lost 1 base and J 1 base, leaving 5 bases between the germline ends. This chain's CDR3 is CSVEVLSGANVLTF. CDR3 coding DNA: TGCAGCGTTGAAGTATTGTCTGGGGCCAACGTCCTGACTTTC.

This clone was observed a single time. The chain has TRBV9 and TRBJ2-1; perhaps TRBD2 as D (5 bases). The CDR3 totals 18 residues. Looked up from germline, CDR1 is SGDLS and CDR2 is YYNGEE. Trimming pared 0 bases from V and 0 bases from J, leaving 16 bases between. The CDR3 region is CASSVAQVGEGSYNEQFF. CDR3 sequence (DNA): TGTGCCAGCAGCGTAGCTCAAGTGGGAGAGGGCTCCTACAATGAGCAGTTCTTC. Based on the CDR3 plus reference TRBV9 and TRBJ2-1, the full variable domain is DSGVTQTPKHLITATGQRVTLRCSPRSGDLSVYWYQQSLDQGLQFLIQYYNGEERAKGNILERFSAQQFPDLHSELNLSSLELGDSALYFCASSVAQVGEGSYNEQFFGPGTRLTVL.